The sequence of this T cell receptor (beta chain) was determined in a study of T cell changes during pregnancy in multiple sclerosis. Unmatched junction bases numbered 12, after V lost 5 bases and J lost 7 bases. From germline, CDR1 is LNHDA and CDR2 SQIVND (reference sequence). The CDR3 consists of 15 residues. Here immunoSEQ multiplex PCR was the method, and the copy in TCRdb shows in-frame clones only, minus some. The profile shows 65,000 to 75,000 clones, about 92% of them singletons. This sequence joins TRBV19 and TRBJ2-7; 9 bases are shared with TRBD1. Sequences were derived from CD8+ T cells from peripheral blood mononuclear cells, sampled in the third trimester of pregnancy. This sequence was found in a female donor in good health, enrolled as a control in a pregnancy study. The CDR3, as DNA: TGTGCCAGTAGTGGCCCGGGACAGGGTATAGAAGAGCAGTACTTC. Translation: CASSGPGQGIEEQYF. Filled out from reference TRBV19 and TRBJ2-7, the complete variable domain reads DGGITQSPKYLFRKEGQNVTLSCEQNLNHDAMYWYRQDPGQGLRLIYYSQIVNDFQKGDIAEGYSVSREKKESFPLTVTSAQKNPTAFYLCASSGPGQGIEEQYFGPGTRLTVT.